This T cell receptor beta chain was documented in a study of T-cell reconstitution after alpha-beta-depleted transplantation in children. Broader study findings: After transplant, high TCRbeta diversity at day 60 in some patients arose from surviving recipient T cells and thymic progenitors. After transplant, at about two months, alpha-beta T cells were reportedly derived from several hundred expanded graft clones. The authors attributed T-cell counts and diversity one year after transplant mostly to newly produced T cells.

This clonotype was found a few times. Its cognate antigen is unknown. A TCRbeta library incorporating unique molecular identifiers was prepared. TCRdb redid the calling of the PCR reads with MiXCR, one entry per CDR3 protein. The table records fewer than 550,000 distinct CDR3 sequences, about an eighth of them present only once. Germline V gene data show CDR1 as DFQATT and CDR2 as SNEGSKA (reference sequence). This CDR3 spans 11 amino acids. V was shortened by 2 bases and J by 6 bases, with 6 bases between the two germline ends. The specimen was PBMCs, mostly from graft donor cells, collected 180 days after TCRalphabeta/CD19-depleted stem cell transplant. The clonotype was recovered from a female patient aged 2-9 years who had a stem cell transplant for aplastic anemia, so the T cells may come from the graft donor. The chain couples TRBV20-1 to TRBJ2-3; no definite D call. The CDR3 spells CSARKSDTQYF. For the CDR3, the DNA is TGCAGTGCTAGAAAGTCCGATACGCAGTATTTT.